This T cell receptor (beta chain) was identified in a study of blood T cells in healthy people across ages. Broader study findings: Among long-lived donors, naive CD4+ cells were more numerous and diversity higher than in aged donors. Older age went with lower TCR beta diversity per million T cells, in a roughly linear way. Since the PBMCs were unsorted, naive and antigen-experienced cells could not be conclusively compared.

A second PCR of roughly 7 to 11 cycles used a sample-barcoded 5' primer and a J-beta primer mix. One entry per CDR3 protein results from TCRdb running MiXCR on the 5' RACE reads. The table includes roughly 1.5 million distinct CDR3 sequences, roughly 43% detected once. At least ten counts were recorded for this clonotype. The antigen is not known. There are 15 residues in the CDR3. CDR1 and CDR2 from the germline V gene are DFQATT and SNEGSKA (reference sequence). V shed 5 bases, J shed 6 bases, and the junction held 9 bases outside the gene matches. This TCR was recovered from a woman between 18 and 30 years old in good health. The chain joins TRBV20-1 to TRBJ1-6; TRBD1 matches 8 bases. Sequenced: blood. CDR3 residues: CSAPGQELPNSPLHF. CDR3 coding DNA: TGCAGTGCTCCGGGACAGGAACTTCCTAATTCACCCCTCCACTTT.